These T cell receptor beta chains were read from a single sample in a study of blood T cell repertoires in COVID-19. Clones were sequenced by immunoSEQ multiplex PCR, and TCRdb holds only the in-frame ones, with some missing. Among approximately 450,000 clones listed, roughly nine tenths were seen once. The specimen sequenced was PBMCs or T cells enriched from blood (not recorded which). These receptors all come from a woman younger than 35 with acute COVID-19. CDR3s include the opening cysteine and the closing phenylalanine or tryptophan. D genes are given only for firm matches. Not all rows give a size; the values are once, few, many and, for expanded clones, a class.

>12|-|-|TRBV10-3|TRBJ2-1
CAISEFGDEQFF
TGTGCCATCAGTGAATTCGGGGATGAGCAGTTCTTC
>15|TRBD1|few|TRBV5-1|TRBJ1-5
CASSPTGGGNQPQHF
TGCGCCAGCAGCCCAACAGGGGGTGGCAATCAGCCCCAGCATTTT
>16|TRBD2|-|TRBV5-6|TRBJ2-5
CASSLRTSGRQETQYF
TGTGCCAGCAGCTTGAGGACTAGCGGACGGCAAGAGACCCAGTACTTC
>17|-|-|TRBV5-4|TRBJ1-2
CASSLGSPRRGNYGYTF
TGTGCCAGCAGCTTGGGGAGCCCACGCCGAGGGAACTATGGCTACACCTTC
>11|-|-|TRBV23-1|TRBJ1-1
CASSVSTEAFF
TGCGCCAGCAGTGTGAGCACTGAAGCTTTCTTT
>17|-|-|TRBV5-6|TRBJ2-5
CASSLALGSQYQETQYF
TGTGCCAGCAGCTTGGCCTTGGGGAGCCAGTACCAAGAGACCCAGTACTTC
>14|-|-|TRBV12-5|TRBJ2-1
CASGRTPERNEQFF
TGTGCTAGTGGACGGACCCCTGAGCGGAATGAGCAGTTCTTC
>14|-|-|TRBV7-8|TRBJ1-3
CASSLDISGNTIYF
TGTGCCAGCAGCTTGGACATCTCTGGAAACACCATATATTTT
>15|-|-|TRBV6-5|TRBJ1-5
CASSYGAGGNQPQHF
TGTGCCAGCAGTTATGGGGCCGGGGGTAATCAGCCCCAGCATTTT
>15|-|once|TRBV9|TRBJ1-1
CASSVGSVQDTEAFF
TGTGCCAGCAGCGTAGGTTCGGTTCAGGACACTGAAGCTTTCTTT
>14|TRBD1|-|TRBV7-9|TRBJ1-5
CASSLDRGDQPQHF
TGTGCCAGCAGTTTAGACAGGGGTGACCAGCCCCAGCATTTT
>14|-|few|TRBV7-9|TRBJ2-6
CASSLSIGANVLTF
TGTGCCAGCAGCCTTTCTATTGGGGCCAACGTCCTGACTTTC
>16|TRBD2|-|TRBV5-4|TRBJ2-3
CASSLSASGSTDTQYF
TGTGCCAGCAGCTTGTCCGCTAGCGGGAGCACAGATACGCAGTATTTT
>17|TRBD1|-|TRBV7-9|TRBJ1-3
CASSLIGDRIYGNTIYF
TGTGCCAGCAGCTTGATAGGGGACAGGATTTATGGAAACACCATATATTTT
>16|TRBD2|-|TRBV28|TRBJ2-1
CASRTRTSGVYNEQFF
TGTGCCAGCAGGACTAGGACTAGCGGGGTATACAATGAGCAGTTCTTC
>14|TRBD1|-|TRBV11-2|TRBJ2-1
CASSLSGGNNEQFF
TGTGCCAGCAGCTTATCAGGGGGCAACAATGAGCAGTTCTTC
>17|-|once|TRBV7-2|TRBJ1-3
CASSLSAGLSSGNTIYF
TGTGCCAGCAGCCTATCGGCGGGGCTCAGCTCTGGAAACACCATATATTTT
>13|-|-|TRBV5-4|TRBJ2-5
CASSTQGGETQYF
TGTGCCAGCAGCACCCAGGGGGGAGAGACCCAGTACTTC
>14|-|-|TRBV19|TRBJ1-2
CASNDRQLNVGYTF
TGTGCCAGCAACGACAGACAGTTGAACGTTGGCTACACCTTC
>15|TRBD1|-|TRBV9|TRBJ2-5
CASSPTDRAKETQYF
TGTGCCAGCAGCCCGACGGACAGGGCAAAAGAGACCCAGTACTTC
>10|-|-|TRBV29-1|TRBJ1-2
CSVERGGYTF
TGCAGCGTTGAAAGGGGTGGCTACACCTTC
>14|TRBD2|-|TRBV29-1|TRBJ2-7
CSVETGTTTYEQYF
TGCAGCGTTGAAACCGGGACTACGACCTACGAGCAGTACTTC
>12|-|-|TRBV5-1|TRBJ2-7
CASSLVQAEQYF
TGCGCCAGCAGCTTGGTGCAGGCCGAGCAGTACTTC
>12|-|-|TRBV3-1/TRBV3-2|TRBJ2-5
CASSHNSETQYF
TGTGCCAGCAGCCATAATTCCGAGACCCAGTACTTC
>14|TRBD1|-|TRBV11-1|TRBJ1-1
CASRRTGGKTEAFF
TGTGCCAGCAGAAGGACAGGCGGGAAGACTGAAGCTTTCTTT
>17|TRBD2|-|TRBV4-2|TRBJ2-1
CASSQEESGGYYNEQFF
TGTGCCAGCAGCCAGGAGGAAAGCGGGGGCTACTACAATGAGCAGTTCTTC
>11|-|once|TRBV6-6|TRBJ2-7
CASNQGWEQYF
TGTGCCAGCAATCAGGGGTGGGAGCAGTACTTC
>16|-|-|TRBV2|TRBJ2-4
CASHATLAGTKNIQYF
TGTGCCAGTCATGCGACCCTGGCGGGGACCAAAAACATTCAGTACTTC
>15|TRBD1|-|TRBV18|TRBJ1-4
CASSQPGQGGEKLFF
TGTGCCAGCTCACAACCGGGACAGGGAGGTGAAAAACTGTTTTTT
>13|-|-|TRBV4-1|TRBJ2-1
CASSHPLVSEQFF
TGCGCCAGCAGCCACCCACTCGTCTCCGAGCAGTTCTTC
>14|TRBD1|-|TRBV11-2|TRBJ2-7
CASSLVQGDYEQYF
TGTGCCAGCAGCTTAGTGCAGGGGGACTACGAGCAGTACTTC
>14|-|-|TRBV19|TRBJ1-6
CASSIDRDNSPLHF
TGTGCCAGTAGTATAGACAGGGATAATTCACCCCTCCACTTT
>15|TRBD1|once|TRBV27|TRBJ2-2
CASSTRTGPAGELFF
TGTGCCAGCAGCACCAGGACAGGCCCCGCCGGGGAGCTGTTTTTT
>17|-|-|TRBV21-1|TRBJ1-5
CASSTKPGQGRWQPQHF
TGTGCCAGCAGCACTAAGCCGGGACAGGGAAGGTGGCAGCCCCAGCATTTT
>15|TRBD1|once|TRBV9|TRBJ1-1
CASSVGDRGTTEAFF
TGTGCCAGCAGCGTAGGAGACAGGGGGACGACTGAAGCTTTCTTT
>14|TRBD2|-|TRBV4-3|TRBJ2-5
CASSQGGVVSTQYF
TGCGCCAGCAGCCAGGGAGGGGTCGTAAGTACTCAGTACTTC
>14|TRBD1|few|TRBV2|TRBJ1-5
CASSQTGMNQPQHF
TGTGCCAGCAGTCAGACAGGGATGAATCAGCCCCAGCATTTT
>13|-|-|TRBV19|TRBJ1-5
CASSTPGGQPQHF
TGTGCCAGTAGTACCCCGGGGGGTCAGCCCCAGCATTTT
>13|TRBD1|-|TRBV27|TRBJ1-5
CASRGQGNQPQHF
TGTGCCAGCAGAGGACAGGGAAATCAGCCCCAGCATTTT
>13|-|-|TRBV6-2/TRBV6-3|TRBJ1-1
CASSYRGRSEAFF
TGTGCCAGCAGTTACAGGGGAAGGTCTGAAGCTTTCTTT
>13|-|-|TRBV4-3|TRBJ1-5
CASSQQINQPQHF
TGCGCCAGCAGCCAACAGATCAATCAGCCCCAGCATTTT
>14|TRBD1|few|TRBV19|TRBJ1-5
CASSRTGFDQPQHF
TGTGCCAGTAGTAGGACAGGGTTCGATCAGCCCCAGCATTTT
>16|TRBD1|few|TRBV6-5|TRBJ1-6
CASSYSMWQGDSPLHF
TGTGCCAGCAGTTACTCGATGTGGCAGGGGGATTCACCCCTCCACTTT
>16|TRBD2|-|TRBV5-1|TRBJ2-1
CASSFPKAGGIDEQFF
TGCGCCAGCAGCTTCCCAAAAGCGGGGGGGATTGATGAGCAGTTCTTC
>15|-|few|TRBV5-5|TRBJ1-5
CASSFSADSNQPQHF
TGTGCCAGCAGCTTTTCCGCAGATAGCAATCAGCCCCAGCATTTT
>16|TRBD2|-|TRBV5-1|TRBJ2-3
CASSFGTRANTDTQYF
TGCGCCAGCAGCTTTGGGACTAGGGCAAACACAGATACGCAGTATTTT
>11|-|-|TRBV28|TRBJ1-2
CASSLQYGYTF
TGTGCCAGCAGTTTACAGTATGGCTACACCTTC
>14|-|-|TRBV9|TRBJ2-5
CASSVDTVQETQYF
TGTGCCAGCAGCGTAGACACAGTTCAAGAGACCCAGTACTTC
>11|-|-|TRBV3-1/TRBV3-2|TRBJ1-2
CASSQLYGYTF
TGTGCCAGCAGCCAATTATATGGCTACACCTTC
>18|-|-|TRBV21-1|TRBJ1-2
CASIGGQAKVKSDYGYTF
TGTGCCAGCATCGGTGGACAGGCAAAAGTGAAAAGCGACTATGGCTACACCTTC
>16|-|-|TRBV7-3|TRBJ1-6
CASSSHDRGNNSPLHF
TGTGCCAGCAGCTCCCATGATAGGGGTAATAATTCACCCCTCCACTTT
>13|TRBD1|-|TRBV15|TRBJ1-1
CATSRQGDTEAFF
TGTGCCACCAGCAGGCAGGGGGACACTGAAGCTTTCTTT
>13|TRBD1|-|TRBV27|TRBJ2-7
CASKDRGHYEQYF
TGTGCCAGCAAGGACAGGGGGCATTACGAGCAGTACTTC
>13|TRBD1|-|TRBV3-1/TRBV3-2|TRBJ1-1
CASSRQGSTEAFF
TGTGCCAGCAGCCGACAGGGGTCCACTGAAGCTTTCTTT
>17|TRBD2|-|TRBV24-1|TRBJ2-3
CATSDSGLAGGTDTQYF
TGTGCCACCAGTGATTCTGGGCTGGCGGGAGGCACAGATACGCAGTATTTT
>16|-|-|TRBV14|TRBJ1-5
CASSQESPYSNQPQHF
TGTGCCAGCAGCCAAGAGAGTCCCTATAGCAATCAGCCCCAGCATTTT
>19|TRBD2|-|TRBV15|TRBJ2-1
CATSRVGGGDSGRNNEQFF
TGTGCCACCAGCAGAGTGGGGGGGGGAGATAGCGGGAGGAACAATGAGCAGTTCTTC
>14|-|-|TRBV3-1/TRBV3-2|TRBJ2-1
CASSPSVGHDEQFF
TGTGCCAGCAGCCCTTCGGTTGGTCACGATGAGCAGTTCTTC
>15|TRBD1|-|TRBV28|TRBJ1-6
CASSLSVRTGSPLHF
TGTGCCAGCAGTTTATCGGTCAGGACAGGCTCACCCCTCCACTTT